This TCR beta chain came from a study of T cell responses to AZD1222 COVID-19 vaccine. The CDR3 consists of 14 residues. Clones were read by immunoSEQ multiplex PCR, and TCRdb kept only the in-frame ones, dropping some. The sample lists about 99,000 clones, about 90% seen once, with approximately 22% in the top ten. The chain uses TRBV21-1 and TRBJ2-7; TRBD1 is taken as the D call from the table, unchecked against the DNA. TRBV21-1 is recorded as a pseudogene. The TCR was taken from an adult in good health. Source: peripheral blood, taken on day 0 of AZD1222 vaccination. The CDR3 DNA is TGTGCCAGCAGCGGACGACAGCCGCACTACGAGCAGTACTTC. Protein: CASSGRQPHYEQYF.